This T cell receptor beta chain was sequenced during a study of early T cells in non-severe SARS-CoV-2 infection. TCRdb re-called the 5' RACE reads through MiXCR, storing one row per CDR3 protein. The sample carries roughly 70,000 distinct CDR3 sequences, around 20% recorded once. Germline CDR1 and CDR2: SGHDT and YYEEEE. This CDR3 has 14 residues. Trimming shortened V by 4 bases and J by 2 bases, and 10 bases separated the two germline ends. The V and J genes are TRBV5-6 and TRBJ2-1; D tentatively fits TRBD1 or TRBD2 (5 bases each). Sequenced material: whole blood, taken at baseline. The clonotype originates from an adult who was a healthcare worker with PCR-confirmed SARS-CoV-2 infection or an uninfected control (not recorded which). The CDR3 region is CASSRDGAYNEQFF. CDR3 in DNA: TGTGCCAGCAGCCGGGACGGAGCCTACAATGAGCAGTTCTTC.